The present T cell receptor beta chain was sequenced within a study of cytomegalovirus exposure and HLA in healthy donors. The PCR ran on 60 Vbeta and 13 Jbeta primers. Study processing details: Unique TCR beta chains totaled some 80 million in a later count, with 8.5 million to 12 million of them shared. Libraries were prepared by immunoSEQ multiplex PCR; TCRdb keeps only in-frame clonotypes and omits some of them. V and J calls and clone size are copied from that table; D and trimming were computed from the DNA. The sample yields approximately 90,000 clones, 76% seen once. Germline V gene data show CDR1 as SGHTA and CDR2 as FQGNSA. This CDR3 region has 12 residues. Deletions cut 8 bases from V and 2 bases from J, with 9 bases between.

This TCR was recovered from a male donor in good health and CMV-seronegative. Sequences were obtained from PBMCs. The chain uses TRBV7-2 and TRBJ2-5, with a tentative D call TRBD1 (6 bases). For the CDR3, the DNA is TGTGCCAGCGGACAGACTCAAGAGACCCAGTACTTC. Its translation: CASGQTQETQYF.